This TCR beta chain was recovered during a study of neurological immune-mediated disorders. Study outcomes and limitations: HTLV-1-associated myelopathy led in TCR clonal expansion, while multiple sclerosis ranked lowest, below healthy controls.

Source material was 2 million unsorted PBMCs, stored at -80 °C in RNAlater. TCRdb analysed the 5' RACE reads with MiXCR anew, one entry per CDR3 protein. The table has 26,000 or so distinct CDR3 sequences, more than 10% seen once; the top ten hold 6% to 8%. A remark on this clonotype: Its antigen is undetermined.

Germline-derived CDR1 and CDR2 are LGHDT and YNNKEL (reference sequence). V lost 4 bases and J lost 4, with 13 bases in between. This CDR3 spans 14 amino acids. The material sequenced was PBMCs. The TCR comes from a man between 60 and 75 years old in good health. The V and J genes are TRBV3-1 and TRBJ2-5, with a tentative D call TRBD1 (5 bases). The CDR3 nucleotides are TGTGCCAGCAGCCCGTCTGGGGCTATAGAGACCCAGTACTTC. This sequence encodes CASSPSGAIETQYF.